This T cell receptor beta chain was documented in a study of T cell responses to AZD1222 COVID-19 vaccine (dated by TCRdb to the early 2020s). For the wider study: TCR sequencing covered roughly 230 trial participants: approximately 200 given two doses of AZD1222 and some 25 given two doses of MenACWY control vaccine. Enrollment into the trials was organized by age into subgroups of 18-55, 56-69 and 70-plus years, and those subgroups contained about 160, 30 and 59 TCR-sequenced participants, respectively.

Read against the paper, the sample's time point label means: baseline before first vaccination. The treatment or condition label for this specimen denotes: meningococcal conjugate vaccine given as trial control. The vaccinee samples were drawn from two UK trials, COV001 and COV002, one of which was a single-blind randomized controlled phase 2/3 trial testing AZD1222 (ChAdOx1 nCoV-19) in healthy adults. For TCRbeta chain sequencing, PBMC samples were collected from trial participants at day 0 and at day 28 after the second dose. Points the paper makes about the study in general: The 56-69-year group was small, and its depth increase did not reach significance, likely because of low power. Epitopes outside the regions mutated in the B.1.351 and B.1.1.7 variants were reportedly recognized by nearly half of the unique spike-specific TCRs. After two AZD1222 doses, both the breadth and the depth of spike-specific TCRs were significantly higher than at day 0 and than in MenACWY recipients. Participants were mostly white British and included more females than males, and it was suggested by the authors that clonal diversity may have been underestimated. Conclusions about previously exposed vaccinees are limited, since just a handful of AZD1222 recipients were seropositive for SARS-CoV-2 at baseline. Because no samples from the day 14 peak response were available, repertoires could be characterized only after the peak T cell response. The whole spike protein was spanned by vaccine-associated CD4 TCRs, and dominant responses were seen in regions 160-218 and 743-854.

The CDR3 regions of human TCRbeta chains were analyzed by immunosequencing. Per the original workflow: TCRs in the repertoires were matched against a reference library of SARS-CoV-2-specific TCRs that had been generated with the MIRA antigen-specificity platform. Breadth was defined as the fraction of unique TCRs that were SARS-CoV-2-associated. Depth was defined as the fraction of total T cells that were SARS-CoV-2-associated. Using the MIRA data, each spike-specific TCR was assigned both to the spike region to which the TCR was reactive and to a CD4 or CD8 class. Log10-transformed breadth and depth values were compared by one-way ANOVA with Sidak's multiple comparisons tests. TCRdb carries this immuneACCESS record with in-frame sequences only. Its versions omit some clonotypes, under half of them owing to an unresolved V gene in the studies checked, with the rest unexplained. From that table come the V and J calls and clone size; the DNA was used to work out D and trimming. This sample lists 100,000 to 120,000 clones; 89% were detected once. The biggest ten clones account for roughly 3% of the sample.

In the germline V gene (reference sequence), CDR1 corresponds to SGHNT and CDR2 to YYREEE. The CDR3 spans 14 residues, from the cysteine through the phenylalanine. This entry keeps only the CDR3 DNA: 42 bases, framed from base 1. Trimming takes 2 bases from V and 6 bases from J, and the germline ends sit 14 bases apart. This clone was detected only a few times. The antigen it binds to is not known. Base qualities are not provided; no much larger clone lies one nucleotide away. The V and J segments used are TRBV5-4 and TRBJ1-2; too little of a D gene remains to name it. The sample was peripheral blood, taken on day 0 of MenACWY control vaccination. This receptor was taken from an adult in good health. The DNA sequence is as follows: TGTGCCAGCAGCTTTTCGGGGAGCCCGGATGGCTACACCTTC. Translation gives CASSFSGSPDGYTF.